This TCR beta chain was identified in a study of CXCR3-negative and CXCR3-positive naive CD8 T cells. Concerning this clonotype itself: Its antigen is as yet unknown.

The V gene's germline CDR1 is MNHEY and CDR2 SVGEGT. The CDR3 runs 14 residues. Broader study findings: Partial loss of CXCR3 expression followed cryopreservation; most assays used fresh PBMCs. Surface CD5 was comparable between naive subsets; TCR strength was inferred from TRB CDR3 properties. Higher TRB CDR3 hydrophobicity marked CXCR3-positive naive cells relative to CXCR3-negative naive cells. For naive cells, CXCR3-negative and CXCR3-positive subsets had similar TRBV-TRBJ usage; for memory cells, usage differed.

Each TRB cDNA library was prepared by 5' RACE (with UMI labels). Using the 5' RACE reads, TCRdb records one entry per CDR3 protein without DNA. Reported are about 85,000 distinct CDR3 sequences; the ten largest clones contain 0.75% to 0.95%. V usage is TRBV6-2 or TRBV6-3 and J usage is TRBJ1-5. The sample taken for sequencing was naive CXCR3+ CD8+ T cells from blood. Subset: CD45RO-CCR7+CD27+CD95- naive CD8+ T cells expressing CXCR3 (TNR3+). This clonotype was obtained from a human donor in good health. Some clones in this sample may be carry-over from other donors' samples. CDR3 loop: CASMNAIRNQPQHF.